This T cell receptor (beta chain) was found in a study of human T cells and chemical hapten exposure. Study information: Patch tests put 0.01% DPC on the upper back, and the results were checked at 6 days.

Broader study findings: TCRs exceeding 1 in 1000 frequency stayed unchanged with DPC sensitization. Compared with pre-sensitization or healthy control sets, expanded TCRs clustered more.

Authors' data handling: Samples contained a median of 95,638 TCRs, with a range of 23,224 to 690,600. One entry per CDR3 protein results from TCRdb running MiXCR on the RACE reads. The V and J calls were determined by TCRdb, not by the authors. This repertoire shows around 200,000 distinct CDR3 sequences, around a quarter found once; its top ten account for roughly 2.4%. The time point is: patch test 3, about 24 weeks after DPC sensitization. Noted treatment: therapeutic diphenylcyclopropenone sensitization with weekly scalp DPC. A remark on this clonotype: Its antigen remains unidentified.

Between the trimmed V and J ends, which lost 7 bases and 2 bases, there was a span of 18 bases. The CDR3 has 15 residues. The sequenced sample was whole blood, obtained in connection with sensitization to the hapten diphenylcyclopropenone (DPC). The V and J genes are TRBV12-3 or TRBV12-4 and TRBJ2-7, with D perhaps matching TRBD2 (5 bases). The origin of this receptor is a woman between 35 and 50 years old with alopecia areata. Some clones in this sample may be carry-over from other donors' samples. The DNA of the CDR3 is TGTGCCAGCAACAACGCGGGCTATGAGGCCTACGAGCAGTACTTC. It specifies CASNNAGYEAYEQYF.